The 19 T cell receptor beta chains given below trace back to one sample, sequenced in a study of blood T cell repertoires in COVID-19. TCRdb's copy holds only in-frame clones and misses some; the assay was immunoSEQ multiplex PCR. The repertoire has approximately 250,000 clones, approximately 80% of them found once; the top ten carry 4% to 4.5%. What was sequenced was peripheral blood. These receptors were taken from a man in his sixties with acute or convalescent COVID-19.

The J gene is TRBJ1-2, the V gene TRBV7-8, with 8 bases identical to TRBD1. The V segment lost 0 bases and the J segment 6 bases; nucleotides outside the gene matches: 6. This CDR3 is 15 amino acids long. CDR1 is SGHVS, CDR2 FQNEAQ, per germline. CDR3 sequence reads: CASSLAQGAADGYTF. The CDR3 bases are TGTGCCAGCAGCTTAGCCCAGGGGGCGGCCGATGGCTACACCTTC.

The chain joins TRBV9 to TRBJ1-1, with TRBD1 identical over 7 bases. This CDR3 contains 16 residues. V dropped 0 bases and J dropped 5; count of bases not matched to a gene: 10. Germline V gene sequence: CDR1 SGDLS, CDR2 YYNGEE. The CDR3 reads CASSVAAAGGRTEAFF. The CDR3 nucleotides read TGTGCCAGCAGCGTAGCTGCGGCAGGGGGGCGGACTGAAGCTTTCTTT.

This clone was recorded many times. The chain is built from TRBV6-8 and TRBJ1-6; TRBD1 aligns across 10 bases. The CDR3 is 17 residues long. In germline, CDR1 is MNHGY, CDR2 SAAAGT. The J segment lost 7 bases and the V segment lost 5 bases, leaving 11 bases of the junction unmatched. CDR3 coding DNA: TGTGCCAGCAGTCCCCTGCCGACAGGGGGCAAAAATTCACCCCTCCACTTT. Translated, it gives CASSPLPTGGKNSPLHF.

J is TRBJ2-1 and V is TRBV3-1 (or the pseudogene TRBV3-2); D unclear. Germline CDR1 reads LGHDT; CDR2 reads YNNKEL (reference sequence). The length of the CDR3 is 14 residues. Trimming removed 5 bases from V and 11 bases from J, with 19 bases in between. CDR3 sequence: CASSLMTVYTKQFF. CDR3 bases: TGTGCCAGCAGCTTAATGACCGTTTATACTAAGCAGTTCTTC.

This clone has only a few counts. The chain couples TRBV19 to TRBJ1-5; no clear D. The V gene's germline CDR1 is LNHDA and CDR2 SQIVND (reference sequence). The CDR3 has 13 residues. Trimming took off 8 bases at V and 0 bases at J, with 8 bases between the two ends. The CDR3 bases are TGTGCCAGTTCCGACACTAGCAATCAGCCCCAGCATTTT. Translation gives CASSDTSNQPQHF.

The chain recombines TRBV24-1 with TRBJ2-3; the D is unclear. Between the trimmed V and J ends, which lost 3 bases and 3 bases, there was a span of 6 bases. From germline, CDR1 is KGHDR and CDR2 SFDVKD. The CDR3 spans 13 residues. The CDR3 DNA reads TGTGCCACCAGTGATACAGTAACAGATACGCAGTATTTT. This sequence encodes CATSDTVTDTQYF.

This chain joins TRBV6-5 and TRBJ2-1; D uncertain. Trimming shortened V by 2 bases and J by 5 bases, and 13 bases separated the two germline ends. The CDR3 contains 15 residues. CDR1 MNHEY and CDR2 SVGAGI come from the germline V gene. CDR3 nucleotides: TGTGCCAGCAGTTACCTGACCCCAGGCGACAATGAGCAGTTCTTC. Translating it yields CASSYLTPGDNEQFF.

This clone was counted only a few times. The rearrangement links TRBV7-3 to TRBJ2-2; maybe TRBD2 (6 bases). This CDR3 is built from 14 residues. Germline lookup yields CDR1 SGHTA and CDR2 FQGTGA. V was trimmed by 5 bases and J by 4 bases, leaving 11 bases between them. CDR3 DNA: TGTGCCAGCAGCCCCGGGACTCGCACCGGGGAGCTGTTTTTT. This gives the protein CASSPGTRTGELFF.

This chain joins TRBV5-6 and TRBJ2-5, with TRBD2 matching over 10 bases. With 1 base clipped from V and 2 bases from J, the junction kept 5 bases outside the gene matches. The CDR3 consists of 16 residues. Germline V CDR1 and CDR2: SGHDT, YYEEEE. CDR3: CASSLRSGREQETQYF. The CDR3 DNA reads TGTGCCAGCAGCTTGCGGAGCGGGAGGGAGCAAGAGACCCAGTACTTC.

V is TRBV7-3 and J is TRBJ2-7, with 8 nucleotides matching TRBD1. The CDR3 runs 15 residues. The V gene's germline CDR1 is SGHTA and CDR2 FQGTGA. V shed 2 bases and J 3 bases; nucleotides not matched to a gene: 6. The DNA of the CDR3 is TGTGCCAGCAGCTTATCCGGACAGGGCCACTACGAGCAGTACTTC. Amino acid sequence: CASSLSGQGHYEQYF.

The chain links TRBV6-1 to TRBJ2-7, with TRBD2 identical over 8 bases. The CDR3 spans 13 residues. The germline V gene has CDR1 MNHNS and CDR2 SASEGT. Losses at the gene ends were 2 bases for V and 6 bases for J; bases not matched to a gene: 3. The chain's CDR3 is CASSEREGFEQYF. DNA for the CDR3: TGTGCCAGCAGTGAACGGGAGGGCTTCGAGCAGTACTTC.

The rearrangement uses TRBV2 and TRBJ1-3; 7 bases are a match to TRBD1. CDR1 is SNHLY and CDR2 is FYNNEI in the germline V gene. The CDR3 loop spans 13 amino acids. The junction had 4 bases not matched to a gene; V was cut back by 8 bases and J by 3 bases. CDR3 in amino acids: CASQWDSGNTIYF. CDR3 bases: TGTGCCAGCCAGTGGGACAGTGGAAACACCATATATTTT.

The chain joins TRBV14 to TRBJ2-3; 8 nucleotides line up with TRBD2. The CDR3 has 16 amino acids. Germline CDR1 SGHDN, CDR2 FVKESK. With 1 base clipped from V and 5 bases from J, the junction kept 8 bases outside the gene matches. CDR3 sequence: CASSQAPGGAGDTQYF. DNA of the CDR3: TGTGCCAGCAGCCAAGCCCCCGGGGGGGCGGGAGATACGCAGTATTTT.

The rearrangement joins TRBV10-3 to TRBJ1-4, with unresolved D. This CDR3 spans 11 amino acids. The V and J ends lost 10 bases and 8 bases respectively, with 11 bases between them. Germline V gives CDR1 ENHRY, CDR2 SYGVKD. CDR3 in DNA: TGTGCCACAGGCGGAGGAGAAAAACTGTTTTTT. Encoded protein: CATGGGEKLFF.

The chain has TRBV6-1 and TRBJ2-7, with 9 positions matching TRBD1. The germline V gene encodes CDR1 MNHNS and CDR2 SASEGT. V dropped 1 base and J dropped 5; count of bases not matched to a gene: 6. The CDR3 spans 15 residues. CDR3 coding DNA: TGTGCCAGCAGTGAAGGTGGGACAGGGAGGCACGAGCAGTACTTC. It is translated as CASSEGGTGRHEQYF.

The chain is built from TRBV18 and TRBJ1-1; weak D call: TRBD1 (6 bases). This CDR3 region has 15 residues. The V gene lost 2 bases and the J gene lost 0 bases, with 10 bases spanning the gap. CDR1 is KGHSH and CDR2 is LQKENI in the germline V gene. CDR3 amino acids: CASSPIGGMNTEAFF. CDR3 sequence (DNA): TGTGCCAGCTCACCAATAGGGGGTATGAACACTGAAGCTTTCTTT.

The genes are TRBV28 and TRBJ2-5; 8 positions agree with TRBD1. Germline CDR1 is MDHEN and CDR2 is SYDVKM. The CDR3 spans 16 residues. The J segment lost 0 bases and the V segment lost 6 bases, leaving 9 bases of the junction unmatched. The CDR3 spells CASSPGQALYQETQYF. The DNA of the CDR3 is TGTGCCAGCAGCCCGGGACAGGCCCTGTACCAAGAGACCCAGTACTTC.

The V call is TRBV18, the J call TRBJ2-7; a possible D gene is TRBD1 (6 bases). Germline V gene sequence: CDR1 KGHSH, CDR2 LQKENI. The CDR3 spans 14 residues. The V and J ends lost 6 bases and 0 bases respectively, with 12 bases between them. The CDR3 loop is CASSGGPGSYEQYF. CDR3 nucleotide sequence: TGTGCCAGCTCTGGGGGCCCAGGCTCCTACGAGCAGTACTTC.

The DNA of the CDR3 is TGTGCCAGCAGCGCGCACACAGGCTCCTACGAGCAGTACTTC. Its translation: CASSAHTGSYEQYF. The chain couples TRBV9 to TRBJ2-7; perhaps TRBD1 as D (5 bases). CDR3 length: 14 amino acids. V gave up 3 bases and J gave up 0 bases, with 10 bases separating them. Germline CDR1 is SGDLS and CDR2 is YYNGEE.